This T cell receptor (beta chain) was documented in a study of blood T cell repertoires in COVID-19. Background on the study: COVID-19 samples from acute and convalescent phases originated in the United States, Italy and Spain. T cells, B-cell-depleted T cells, or PBMCs supplied cDNA or gDNA.

V shed 4 bases and J shed 3 bases, with 14 bases lying between them. The CDR3 contains 14 residues. Germline V gene lookup returns CDR1 SGHRS and CDR2 YFSETQ. Authors' data handling: Amplified reference gene primers provided the basis for estimating nucleated cell counts. Sequenced by immunoSEQ multiplex PCR; TCRdb stores in-frame clones only, minus some. Clonal size and the V and J genes are those of that table, whereas D and trimming came from the DNA. The sample records 20,000 to 30,000 clones, 80% to 90% being singletons. Specimen: peripheral blood. V gene TRBV5-1 combines with J gene TRBJ2-7; D may be TRBD2 (6 bases). This sequence was found in a woman of 80 years or more with acute or convalescent COVID-19. The CDR3 here is CASSPGRGGYEQYF. The DNA of the CDR3 is TGCGCCAGCAGCCCGGGTAGGGGAGGCTACGAGCAGTACTTC.